This is a list of T cell receptor beta chains from one sample in a study of cytomegalovirus exposure and HLA in healthy donors. This table comes from immunoSEQ multiplex PCR, and its TCRdb copy is limited to in-frame clones, with some not included. The sample includes about 200,000 clones, approximately 80% of them seen just once. Sequenced material: PBMCs. Receptor source: a boy aged 2 to 10 in good health and CMV-seronegative. Both conserved end residues are part of each CDR3. The order of the fields is V gene, J gene, CDR3 protein.

TRBV7-2	TRBJ2-3	CASSFYAGAADTQYF
TRBV4-1	TRBJ2-2	CASSQPGQGHGELFF
TRBV4-3	TRBJ2-7	CASSQDRGQVGEQYF
TRBV19	TRBJ1-5	CASSISGGQPQHF
TRBV5-1	TRBJ2-3	CASSLQGEDTQYF
TRBV30	TRBJ2-3	CAWSVAGATDTQYF
TRBV7-2	TRBJ2-1	CASSLGGGGLVGLEQFF
TRBV4-2	TRBJ2-3	CASSQGGAEDTQYF
TRBV11-1	TRBJ2-1	CASSPGTSGGAGEQFF
TRBV30	TRBJ1-2	CASHRDRSNYGYTF
TRBV5-3	TRBJ2-7	CARSHNRVPDLYEQYF
TRBV10-3	TRBJ2-7	CAISDETSEQYF
TRBV7-2	TRBJ2-7	CASSPWAGRYEQYF
TRBV7-9	TRBJ1-2	CASSLMSTYGYTF
TRBV7-8	TRBJ2-3	CASSSLGTGEADTQYF
TRBV7-8	TRBJ2-1	CASSLGAGAPLGSYNEQFF
TRBV7-9	TRBJ2-5	CASSLAPGLAGVETQYF
TRBV10-3	TRBJ1-5	CAISAEPGDQPQHF
TRBV7-8	TRBJ1-1	CASSLEVANTEAFF
TRBV6-5	TRBJ1-2	CASSWTGGRNYGYTF
TRBV18	TRBJ1-4	CASSPNRDRNEKLFF
TRBV7-2	TRBJ2-3	CASSLSTDTQYF
TRBV30	TRBJ2-5	CAWNLAGGTIEKTQYF